This TCR beta chain was recovered during a study of blood T cell repertoires in COVID-19. In the study overall: Researchers got acute and convalescent COVID-19 samples from the United States, Italy and Spain. Sample material is recorded as cDNA or gDNA derived from T cells, B-cell-depleted T cells, or PBMCs.

Trimming removed 3 bases at V and 7 bases at J, with 9 bases between. The CDR3 extends over 11 amino acids. Per the germline V gene, CDR1 is SQVTM and CDR2 is ANQGSEA. Residents of approximately 25 US areas, aged roughly 18 to 89 years, made up the participants. Generated by immunoSEQ multiplex PCR, the TCRdb table keeps only in-frame clones and is missing some. The sample gives about 240,000 clones, around 85% of which show up once; 3% to 4% is in the top ten. The sample consisted of PBMCs or T cells enriched from blood (not recorded which). The clonotype comes from a middle-aged woman with acute COVID-19. The chain joins TRBV29-1 to TRBJ1-2, with a possible D match to TRBD1 (5 bases). The CDR3, as DNA: TGCAGCGTTGACAGGCAGGGTGGCTACACCTTC. It translates to CSVDRQGGYTF.